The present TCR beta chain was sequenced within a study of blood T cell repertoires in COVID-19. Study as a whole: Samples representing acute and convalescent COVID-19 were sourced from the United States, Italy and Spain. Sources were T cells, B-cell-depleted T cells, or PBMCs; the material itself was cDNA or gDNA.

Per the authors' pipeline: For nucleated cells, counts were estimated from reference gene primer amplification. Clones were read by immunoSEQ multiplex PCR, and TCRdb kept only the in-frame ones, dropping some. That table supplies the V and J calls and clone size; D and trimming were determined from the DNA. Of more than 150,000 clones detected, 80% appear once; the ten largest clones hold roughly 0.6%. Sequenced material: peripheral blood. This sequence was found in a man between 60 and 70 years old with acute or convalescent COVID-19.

CDR3: CASSQDVNRGSTDTQYF. CDR3 sequence (DNA): TGCGCCAGCAGCCAAGATGTCAACAGGGGGAGCACAGATACGCAGTATTTT. The chain links TRBV4-3 to TRBJ2-3; 8 nucleotides agree with TRBD1. The junction had 5 bases not matched to a gene; V was cut back by 0 bases and J by 0 bases. CDR1 and CDR2 from the germline V gene are LGHNA and YSLEER. This CDR3 has 17 amino acids.